These 2 T cell receptor beta chains were sequenced from one sample in a study of blood T cell repertoires in COVID-19. Assay: immunoSEQ multiplex PCR; the TCRdb copy retains only in-frame clones and omits some. The repertoire consists of 650,000 to 800,000 clones, with 80% to 90% occurring once and the leading ten covering roughly 0.25%. Input material: peripheral blood. The receptors shown here come from a woman younger than 35 with acute or convalescent COVID-19.

CDR3 nucleotides: TGTGCCAGTAGTACAACAGGGGAGACCCAGTACTTC. Amino acids: CASSTTGETQYF. This chain connects TRBV19 to TRBJ2-5, with D perhaps matching TRBD1 (6 bases). The CDR3 totals 12 residues. Trimming took off 4 bases at V and 5 bases at J, with 8 bases between the two ends. The germline V gene has CDR1 LNHDA and CDR2 SQIVND (reference sequence). The full variable domain, in which reference TRBV19 and TRBJ2-5 provide the parts outside the CDR3, is DGGITQSPKYLFRKEGQNVTLSCEQNLNHDAMYWYRQDPGQGLRLIYYSQIVNDFQKGDIAEGYSVSREKKESFPLTVTSAQKNPTAFYLCASSTTGETQYFGPGTRLLVL.

This clone occurred once. The chain employs TRBV6-5 and TRBJ2-3; weak D call: TRBD2 (6 bases). V was pared by 2 bases and J by 2 bases, with 11 bases between. The length of the CDR3 is 15 residues. Per germline, CDR1 MNHEY and CDR2 SVGAGI. The CDR3 here is CASSYGGALTDTQYF. The CDR3 bases are TGTGCCAGCAGTTACGGAGGGGCGCTCACAGATACGCAGTATTTT.